The subject of this entry is one T cell receptor beta chain. The sample belongs to a study of patients and donors after allogeneic stem cell transplantation. The CDR3 spans 15 residues. CDR1 and CDR2 (germline): MGHDK, SYGVNS. The J segment lost 3 bases and the V segment lost 5 bases, leaving 5 bases of the junction unmatched. Using its own MiXCR run on the RT-PCR reads, TCRdb lists one record per CDR3 protein. There are 900,000 to 1,000,000 distinct CDR3 sequences in the sample; roughly 18% occur only once, and around 6% lies in the top ten. This clonotype was sampled from a human donor who was either an allogeneic HSCT recipient or a stem cell or donor lymphocyte infusion donor (not recorded which). It is not recorded whose cells these are; they may come from a transplant donor. Sequencing was done on a sample of blood, either unsorted or a sorted T cell fraction (not recorded which). The V gene is TRBV25-1, the J gene TRBJ1-3; TRBD1 matches 9 bases. For the CDR3, the DNA is TGTGCCAGCAGTTCGGGACAGGGAGATGGAAACACCATATATTTT. Protein sequence: CASSSGQGDGNTIYF.